Listed below are T cell receptor beta chains from one sample, sequenced in a study of blood T cell repertoires in COVID-19. Libraries were prepared by immunoSEQ multiplex PCR; TCRdb keeps only in-frame clonotypes and omits some of them. The table records about 160,000 clones, around 82% of them present only once. Sequencing used peripheral blood. These receptor sequences come from a woman between 40 and 55 years old with COVID-19, enrolled during active disease. CDR3s include the opening cysteine and the closing phenylalanine or tryptophan. Fields, in order: CDR3 length, V gene, clone size, J gene, D gene, CDR3 DNA, CDR3 protein. The D gene is left open where the match is weak. Where a row states a size, it is once, few, many or the class of an expanded clone; other rows omit it.

len: 14
v_gene: TRBV19
abundance: -
j_gene: TRBJ1-4
d_gene: -
CDR3nt: TGTGCCAGTAGTATGACAGTTCCCTATGAAAAACTGTTTTTT
CDR3aa: CASSMTVPYEKLFF

len: 12
v_gene: TRBV29-1
abundance: -
j_gene: TRBJ1-2
d_gene: TRBD1
CDR3nt: TGCAGCGTCATAGACAGGGTCTATGGCTACACCTTC
CDR3aa: CSVIDRVYGYTF

len: 12
v_gene: TRBV7-9
abundance: -
j_gene: TRBJ1-1
d_gene: -
CDR3nt: TGTGCCAGCAGCTTAGAGGGGTCTGAAGCTTTCTTT
CDR3aa: CASSLEGSEAFF

len: 15
v_gene: TRBV10-1
abundance: -
j_gene: TRBJ2-1
d_gene: -
CDR3nt: TGCGCCAGCAGTGACACAGGACCAGCCTACAATGAGCAGTTCTTC
CDR3aa: CASSDTGPAYNEQFF

len: 11
v_gene: TRBV2
abundance: -
j_gene: TRBJ2-7
d_gene: -
CDR3nt: TGTGCCAGCAGTTTCAGCTACGAGCAGTACTTC
CDR3aa: CASSFSYEQYF

len: 16
v_gene: TRBV5-1
abundance: -
j_gene: TRBJ2-3
d_gene: -
CDR3nt: TGCGCCAGCAGCTTGTTCGGTAGTTATTCCACAGATACGCAGTATTTT
CDR3aa: CASSLFGSYSTDTQYF

len: 15
v_gene: TRBV19
abundance: -
j_gene: TRBJ2-1
d_gene: TRBD1
CDR3nt: TGTGCCAGTAGTATAGATAAGGGACAGTACAATGAGCAGTTCTTC
CDR3aa: CASSIDKGQYNEQFF

len: 13
v_gene: TRBV30
abundance: -
j_gene: TRBJ2-7
d_gene: TRBD2
CDR3nt: TGTGCCTGGACTAGCGGGAGACGCTTGCAGCAGTACTTC
CDR3aa: CAWTSGRRLQQYF

len: 15
v_gene: TRBV6-5
abundance: once
j_gene: TRBJ2-7
d_gene: TRBD2
CDR3nt: TGTGCCAGCAGTACCCGGACTAGCCTTAAGTTAGAGCAGTACTTC
CDR3aa: CASSTRTSLKLEQYF

len: 11
v_gene: TRBV28
abundance: -
j_gene: TRBJ1-1
d_gene: -
CDR3nt: TGTGCCAGCAGTTTCACAACGGAAGCTTTCTTT
CDR3aa: CASSFTTEAFF

len: 16
v_gene: TRBV5-6
abundance: -
j_gene: TRBJ2-1
d_gene: TRBD2
CDR3nt: TGTGCCAGCAGCTTATTTGGGACTAGGGCTTACAATGAGCAGTTCTTC
CDR3aa: CASSLFGTRAYNEQFF

len: 14
v_gene: TRBV3-1/TRBV3-2
abundance: few
j_gene: TRBJ1-2
d_gene: -
CDR3nt: TGTGCCAGCAGTCGCGCCGGGACAATCTATGGCTACACCTTC
CDR3aa: CASSRAGTIYGYTF

len: 15
v_gene: TRBV27
abundance: -
j_gene: TRBJ1-4
d_gene: -
CDR3nt: TGTGCCAGCAGTCCCAGACAGGCTCCCAATGAAAAACTGTTTTTT
CDR3aa: CASSPRQAPNEKLFF

len: 13
v_gene: TRBV6-5
abundance: -
j_gene: TRBJ1-6
d_gene: -
CDR3nt: TGTGCCAGCAGAGCAGACAGGTTTCAAGCCCTCCACTTT
CDR3aa: CASRADRFQALHF

len: 14
v_gene: TRBV2
abundance: -
j_gene: TRBJ1-6
d_gene: TRBD1
CDR3nt: TGTGCCAGCGTAGGACAGGGGTTGCGGTCACCCCTCCACTTT
CDR3aa: CASVGQGLRSPLHF

len: 13
v_gene: TRBV2
abundance: -
j_gene: TRBJ1-2
d_gene: -
CDR3nt: TGTGCCAGCAGTGTAAGAGGTGCCTATGGCTACACCTTC
CDR3aa: CASSVRGAYGYTF

len: 16
v_gene: TRBV6-4
abundance: -
j_gene: TRBJ2-1
d_gene: -
CDR3nt: TGTGCCAGCAGTGACTCGGACAATCCAAAACGCAATGAGCAGTTCTTC
CDR3aa: CASSDSDNPKRNEQFF

len: 15
v_gene: TRBV24-1
abundance: -
j_gene: TRBJ2-1
d_gene: -
CDR3nt: TGTGCCACCAGTGATTCTTCCGAGCGTTTAAATGAGCAGTTCTTC
CDR3aa: CATSDSSERLNEQFF

len: 15
v_gene: TRBV7-2
abundance: -
j_gene: TRBJ2-7
d_gene: TRBD2
CDR3nt: TGTGCCAGCAGCTTAGCGGCAGCGGGATCCTACGAGCAGTACTTC
CDR3aa: CASSLAAAGSYEQYF

len: 14
v_gene: TRBV3-1/TRBV3-2
abundance: -
j_gene: TRBJ1-1
d_gene: TRBD1
CDR3nt: TGTGCCAGCAGCCTCAACCCGGGACAGGGAGAAGCTTTCTTT
CDR3aa: CASSLNPGQGEAFF

len: 19
v_gene: TRBV6-1
abundance: -
j_gene: TRBJ2-5
d_gene: TRBD1
CDR3nt: TGTGCCAGCAGTGAAGCTCCCTGGGACAGGGGGCCCGTACAAGAGACCCAGTACTTC
CDR3aa: CASSEAPWDRGPVQETQYF

len: 15
v_gene: TRBV7-3
abundance: -
j_gene: TRBJ2-1
d_gene: TRBD1
CDR3nt: TGTGCCAGCAGCGTCTCAGGGGGCTGGTACAATGAGCAGTTCTTC
CDR3aa: CASSVSGGWYNEQFF

len: 16
v_gene: TRBV7-2
abundance: few
j_gene: TRBJ1-5
d_gene: -
CDR3nt: TGTGCCAGCAGCTCGCGGACAGCGGGGTACAATCAGCCCCAGCATTTT
CDR3aa: CASSSRTAGYNQPQHF

len: 19
v_gene: TRBV6-1
abundance: -
j_gene: TRBJ2-6
d_gene: -
CDR3nt: TGTGCCAGCAGTGAGTTTGGCAGGGCCCAAATGGCCGGGGCCAACGTCCTGACTTTC
CDR3aa: CASSEFGRAQMAGANVLTF

len: 16
v_gene: TRBV7-3
abundance: -
j_gene: TRBJ2-3
d_gene: TRBD2
CDR3nt: TGTGCCAGCAGCTCCTGGAGCGGGGGGGCCTTGGATACGCAGTATTTT
CDR3aa: CASSSWSGGALDTQYF

len: 13
v_gene: TRBV28
abundance: -
j_gene: TRBJ2-7
d_gene: TRBD2
CDR3nt: TGTGCCAGCAGTTCCACACCCCGGGGGGGGCAGTACTTC
CDR3aa: CASSSTPRGGQYF

len: 15
v_gene: TRBV14
abundance: -
j_gene: TRBJ2-2
d_gene: TRBD1
CDR3nt: TGTGCCATCGAGCGACAGGGCCATAACACCGGGGAGCTGTTTTTT
CDR3aa: CAIERQGHNTGELFF

len: 16
v_gene: TRBV19
abundance: -
j_gene: TRBJ1-5
d_gene: TRBD1
CDR3nt: TGTGCCAGTAGTCCATGGGACAGGGGCTGGAATCAGCCCCAGCATTTT
CDR3aa: CASSPWDRGWNQPQHF